Listed here are 18 T cell receptor beta chains from one sample, sequenced in a study of CD8 T cells in Susac syndrome (dated by TCRdb to about 2019). The library was prepared using the immunoSEQ multiplex PCR assay. RNA was extracted using the RNeasy kit, and about 0.45 to 1 ug of the RNA was reverse transcribed with random hexamers. TCRdb reran the public reads through fastp at Q25 and MiXCR, keeping productive beta chains. All rows with the same CDR3 protein become a single entry with the most common DNA and genes. The sample includes 250,000 to 300,000 distinct CDR3 sequences, with approximately 81% observed a single time. The top ten hold approximately 0.11% of the sample. The source material was CD8+ T cells from PBMCs. Every receptor here comes from a human donor with multiple sclerosis.

J is TRBJ2-2 and V is TRBV27; unclear D gene. Trimming removed 7 bases at V and 7 bases at J, with 19 bases between. The CDR3 is 15 residues long. Germline loops: CDR1 MNHEY, CDR2 SMNVEV (reference sequence). The CDR3 loop reads CASIPSLWVGGELFF. The DNA of the CDR3 is TGTGCCAGCATCCCCTCGTTATGGGTGGGCGGGGAGCTGTTTTTT.

The V call is TRBV2, the J call TRBJ2-7; D might be TRBD1 (5 bases). The CDR3 loop spans 14 amino acids. The V and J ends lost 4 bases and 3 bases respectively, with 13 bases between them. The germline V gene encodes CDR1 SNHLY and CDR2 FYNNEI. The CDR3 loop is CASSAWIGDYEQYF. In DNA, the CDR3 is TGTGCCAGCAGTGCCTGGATAGGGGACTACGAGCAGTACTTC.

This clonotype appeared once. The chain is built from TRBV15 and TRBJ2-5; TRBD1 aligns across 7 bases. J was trimmed by 1 base and V by 0 bases; bases with no gene match: 2. The CDR3 covers 15 residues. The germline CDR1 and CDR2 sequences are LNHNV and YYDKDF (reference sequence). CDR3 region: CATSREGQSQETQYF. CDR3 sequence (DNA): TGTGCCACCAGCAGAGAGGGACAGAGCCAAGAGACCCAGTACTTC.

The chain employs TRBV5-1 and TRBJ2-7; D remains unclear. This CDR3 region has 13 residues. Trimming stripped 0 bases from V and 2 bases from J, with 6 bases between. CDR1 and CDR2 from the germline V gene are SGHRS and YFSETQ. The CDR3 region is CASSLDATYEQYF. CDR3 nucleotides: TGCGCCAGCAGCTTGGACGCGACCTACGAGCAGTACTTC.

This chain links TRBV29-1 with TRBJ2-1; 7 bases align to TRBD1. This CDR3 region has 14 residues. Germline V CDR1 and CDR2: SQVTM, ANQGSEA. The V gene end was trimmed by 7 bases and the J gene end by 8 bases; junction bases not matched to a gene: 14. CDR3 sequence reads: CSARLLDREYEQFF. The CDR3 DNA is TGCAGCGCCCGACTCCTCGACAGGGAATATGAGCAGTTCTTC.

The V call is TRBV12-3 or TRBV12-4, the J call TRBJ1-2, with 11 positions matching TRBD1. With 1 base clipped from V and 6 bases from J, the junction kept 1 base outside the gene matches. This CDR3 is built from 14 residues. DNA of the CDR3: TGTGCCAGCAGTTTAGGGACAGGGGGCAATGGCTACACCTTC. Encoded protein: CASSLGTGGNGYTF.

This clonotype was detected only a few times. The chain combines TRBV5-4 with TRBJ1-2; D is uncertain. CDR1 is SGHNT, CDR2 YYREEE, per germline (reference sequence). CDR3 length: 13 amino acids. The V and J ends lost 0 bases and 4 bases respectively, with 7 bases between them. In DNA form, the CDR3 reads TGTGCCAGCAGCTTGGGAGACACCTATGGCTACACCTTC. Translated, it gives CASSLGDTYGYTF.

The DNA of the CDR3 is TGTGCCAGCACCCTGGGGGCGGGGTGGGATGAGCAGTTCTTC. This encodes CASTLGAGWDEQFF. The V gene is TRBV28, the J gene TRBJ2-1; D tentatively reads TRBD1 or TRBD2 (6 bases each). Germline V CDR1 and CDR2: MDHEN, SYDVKM. The CDR3 has 14 amino acids. The germline V and J ends were trimmed by 7 bases and 8 bases, with 18 bases remaining between them.

This clonotype was seen a handful of times. The chain recombines TRBV5-6 with TRBJ2-2; no firm D call. Germline values: CDR1 SGHDT, CDR2 YYEEEE. V gave up 3 bases and J gave up 6 bases, with 9 bases separating them. This CDR3 comprises 13 residues. The CDR3, as DNA: TGTGCCAGCAGCTCCGCGAGGTCCGGGGAGCTGTTTTTT. This codes for CASSSARSGELFF.

The chain carries TRBV4-1 and TRBJ2-7; D gene ambiguous. The CDR3 sequence is 14 residues long. Germline lookup yields CDR1 MGHRA and CDR2 YSYEKL. V lost 4 bases, J lost 5 bases, and 15 bases lay in between. This CDR3 is CASSLRHPNHEQYF. In nucleotides, the CDR3 is TGCGCCAGCAGCCTTCGCCATCCCAACCACGAGCAGTACTTC.

The V and J genes are TRBV24-1 and TRBJ2-1; 13 nucleotides match TRBD2. The CDR3 runs 15 residues. V lost 3 bases to trimming and J lost 8 bases; unmatched junction nucleotides: 3. Per germline, CDR1 KGHDR and CDR2 SFDVKD. The CDR3 nucleotides read TGTGCCACCAGTGATCGGACTAGCGGGAGCTATGAGCAGTTCTTC. Encoded protein: CATSDRTSGSYEQFF.

The rearrangement links TRBV4-2 to TRBJ1-4; D is perhaps TRBD1 (6 bases). The germline CDR1 and CDR2 sequences are LGHNA and YNFKEQ. This CDR3 has 15 residues. The germline V and J ends were trimmed by 4 bases and 6 bases, with 15 bases remaining between them. This CDR3 reads CASSLAFEGDEKLFF. The CDR3 bases are TGTGCCAGCAGCCTAGCTTTCGAGGGGGATGAAAAACTGTTTTTT.

CDR3 nucleotides: TGTGCCAGCAGCTCTCGACAGGGGGGGCCCTACGAGCAGTACTTC. Translation gives CASSSRQGGPYEQYF. This chain joins TRBV7-9 and TRBJ2-7; the match to TRBD1 covers 9 bases. The trim removed 4 bases at V and 2 bases at J, leaving 6 bases unmatched. CDR1 is SEHNR, CDR2 FQNEAQ, per germline (reference sequence). This CDR3 comprises 15 residues. The full variable domain, its missing parts supplied by reference TRBV7-9 and TRBJ2-7, is DTGVSQNPRHKITKRGQNVTFRCDPISEHNRLYWYRQTLGQGPEFLTYFQNEAQLEKSRLLSDRFSAERPKGSFSTLEIQRTEQGDSAMYLCASSSRQGGPYEQYFGPGTRLTVT.

This sequence joins TRBV27 and TRBJ1-1; a possible D gene is TRBD1 (5 bases). V was clipped by 6 bases and J by 3 bases, with 17 bases between them. This CDR3 comprises 15 residues. Germline V CDR1 and CDR2: MNHEY, SMNVEV (reference sequence). The CDR3 is CASRKPGIWDTEAFF. CDR3 DNA sequence: TGTGCCAGCAGAAAACCAGGGATATGGGACACTGAAGCTTTCTTT.

The chain is built from TRBV27 and TRBJ2-1; D is ambiguous. The CDR3 extends over 16 amino acids. V was clipped by 5 bases and J by 0 bases, with 14 bases between them. CDR1 is MNHEY and CDR2 is SMNVEV in the germline V gene (reference sequence). The CDR3 coding sequence is TGTGCCAGCAGTCAATTGGACCGGAGCTCCTACAATGAGCAGTTCTTC. This gives the protein CASSQLDRSSYNEQFF.

This chain links TRBV5-6 with TRBJ2-2; 9 bases are shared with TRBD1. Trimming removed 3 bases from V and 0 bases from J; junction bases left unmatched: 9. CDR1 and CDR2 from the germline V gene are SGHDT and YYEEEE. The CDR3 spans 18 residues. The CDR3 loop is CASSYRDRDWSNTGELFF. The CDR3 coding sequence is TGTGCCAGCAGCTACCGGGACAGGGACTGGTCGAACACCGGGGAGCTGTTTTTT.

The chain uses TRBV7-6 and TRBJ2-7, with TRBD2 matching over 9 bases. Germline-derived CDR1 and CDR2 are SGHVS and FNYEAQ. The trim removed 1 base at V and 3 bases at J, leaving 16 bases unmatched. The CDR3 loop spans 19 amino acids. CDR3 region: CASSLDRSGRGWADYEQYF. The DNA for the CDR3 is TGTGCCAGCAGCTTAGATCGTAGCGGGAGAGGATGGGCGGACTACGAGCAGTACTTC.

In its sample, this clonotype was seen once. The CDR3 coding sequence is TGTGCCAGCAGCCCTCCCCTGGACAGGGGGCACACTGAAGCTTTCTTT. This gives the protein CASSPPLDRGHTEAFF. V and J are TRBV13 and TRBJ1-1; 11 positions match TRBD1. The CDR3 consists of 16 residues. Trimming removed 5 bases from V and 3 bases from J; junction bases left unmatched: 8. Germline CDR1 is PRHDT and CDR2 is FYEKMQ (reference sequence).